Below are 13 T cell receptor beta chains sequenced from a single sample in a study of CD8+CD57+ T cells in acquired aplastic anemia. The TCR beta profiling, which covered VDJ combination and CDR3 sequence, was carried out using genomic DNA as the template. Using its own MiXCR run on the reads, TCRdb lists one record per CDR3 protein. The top ten hold roughly 44% of the sample, which has 150,000 or so distinct CDR3 sequences, about three fifths seen once. Source material: sorted CD4+, CD8+, or CD8+CD57+ T cells (not recorded which) from PBMCs. Receptor source: a human donor in good health.

This clonotype was found a few times. V gene TRBV11-2 combines with J gene TRBJ2-1, with 9 bases aligning to TRBD2. Germline loops: CDR1 SGHAT, CDR2 FQNNGV. There are 15 residues in the CDR3. V was pared by 1 base and J by 10 bases, with 8 bases of the junction left unmatched. CDR3 residues: CASSLAGGRALEQFF. The CDR3 DNA follows: TGTGCCAGCAGCTTAGCCGGCGGGAGGGCCTTAGAGCAGTTCTTC.

In this sample, this clonotype turned up a few times. The CDR3 reads CSARVRGVPRTNSPLHF. The CDR3 region has the DNA TGCAGTGCTAGAGTTCGGGGCGTCCCCCGGACAAATTCACCCCTCCACTTT. The chain links TRBV20-1 to TRBJ1-6, with D possibly being TRBD1 (5 bases). The V end lost 1 base, the J end lost 7 bases, and 20 bases lay between the germline ends. In germline, CDR1 is DFQATT, CDR2 SNEGSKA (reference sequence). The CDR3 runs 17 residues.

The CDR3 region has the DNA TGTGCCAGCACCCCCGCGCTAGCCCACACAGATACGCAGTATTTT. It is translated as CASTPALAHTDTQYF. V is TRBV9 and J is TRBJ2-3; a possible D gene is TRBD2 (5 bases). The germline V gene has CDR1 SGDLS and CDR2 YYNGEE. This CDR3 has 15 residues. V lost 6 bases, J lost 2 bases, and 16 bases lay in between.

The sample holds many counts of this clonotype. This chain uses TRBV5-1 with TRBJ2-5; D is uncertain. CDR1 is SGHRS and CDR2 is YFSETQ in the germline V gene. The CDR3 extends over 15 amino acids. Trimming took 0 bases from V and 1 from J, leaving 10 bases between them. The CDR3 coding sequence is TGCGCCAGCAGCTTGGGGCAACTCATCCAAGAGACCCAGTACTTC. Translated, it gives CASSLGQLIQETQYF.

In this sample, this clonotype turned up once. This chain uses TRBV4-1 with TRBJ2-3; D is unclear. V was cut by 0 bases and J by 2 bases, with 9 bases left in between. This CDR3 is 15 amino acids long. Germline lookup yields CDR1 MGHRA and CDR2 YSYEKL. CDR3 sequence: CASSQDFGSTDTQYF. DNA of the CDR3: TGCGCCAGCAGCCAAGATTTTGGCTCCACAGATACGCAGTATTTT.

Details on this clonotype: Mismatch with germline at one junction end may stem from a read error. The chain combines TRBV27 with TRBJ2-3; 11 bases agree with TRBD2. Per germline, CDR1 MNHEY and CDR2 SMNVEV (reference sequence). The CDR3 sequence is 16 residues long. This CDR3 is CASRDGLAGYTDTHYF. CDR3 nucleotide sequence: TGTGCCAGCAGAGATGGACTAGCGGGTTACACAGATACGCACTATTTT.

The genes are TRBV20-1 and TRBJ2-1; TRBD2 matches at 13 bases. Per the germline V gene, CDR1 is DFQATT and CDR2 is SNEGSKA (reference sequence). The trim removed 4 bases at V and 9 bases at J, leaving 6 bases unmatched. The CDR3 covers 14 residues. The DNA of the CDR3 is TGCAGTGCTAAACTAGCGGGGGGGCGTTCTGAGCAGTTCTTC. As protein: CSAKLAGGRSEQFF.

This clonotype was detected ten times or more. V gene TRBV11-3 combines with J gene TRBJ2-1, with a tentative D call TRBD2 (5 bases). V lost 4 bases and J 7 bases, leaving 17 bases between the germline ends. The V gene's germline CDR1 is SGHNT and CDR2 YENEEA. This CDR3 comprises 15 residues. CDR3 DNA: TGTGCCAGCAGCTGGTTTGGTGGGAGTGGGAATGAGCAGTTCTTC. As protein: CASSWFGGSGNEQFF.

The chain employs TRBV29-1 and TRBJ2-7; 7 bases align to TRBD2. The trim removed 2 bases at V and 0 bases at J, leaving 13 bases unmatched. Germline V gene lookup returns CDR1 SQVTM and CDR2 ANQGSEA. The CDR3 loop spans 17 amino acids. CDR3 protein: CSVESGESGLNSYEQYF. The CDR3 DNA sequence: TGCAGCGTTGAAAGCGGGGAATCGGGACTAAACTCCTACGAGCAGTACTTC.

This clonotype was detected many times. The chain employs TRBV19 and TRBJ2-3; the D gene is possibly TRBD2 (5 bases). Germline V lookup: CDR1 LNHDA, CDR2 SQIVND (reference sequence). V shed 3 bases and J shed 5 bases, with 12 bases lying between them. The CDR3 has 14 amino acids. The DNA for the CDR3 is TGTGCCAGTAGTATGGGCGGGCGGCTAGATACGCAGTATTTT. This encodes CASSMGGRLDTQYF.

By share, this clonotype ranks as large. For the CDR3, the DNA is TGTGCCAGCATCCGTCGGGTGGGCACAGATACGCAGTATTTT. Its protein product is CASIRRVGTDTQYF. The chain uses TRBV27 and TRBJ2-3; no clear D gene. CDR3 length: 14 residues. V shed 7 bases and J shed 1 base, with 12 bases lying between them. Germline V gene data show CDR1 as MNHEY and CDR2 as SMNVEV (reference sequence).

This clonotype has only a few counts. The chain is built from TRBV4-3 and TRBJ2-1; possibly TRBD1 for D (5 bases). The germline V gene has CDR1 LGHNA and CDR2 YSLEER. The CDR3 covers 18 residues. Trimming shortened V by 0 bases and J by 10 bases, and 25 bases separated the two germline ends. The CDR3 coding sequence is TGCGCCAGCAGCCAAGATGGGGCTACGCTACCATACGCACAAGAGCAGTTCTTC. It specifies CASSQDGATLPYAQEQFF.

This clonotype was counted only a few times. The chain combines TRBV20-1 with TRBJ2-3; D gene ambiguous. V was trimmed by 3 bases and J by 1 base, leaving 8 bases between them. This CDR3 has 13 residues. The germline V gene has CDR1 DFQATT and CDR2 SNEGSKA (reference sequence). The CDR3 reads CSARERGTDTQYF. CDR3 sequence (DNA): TGCAGTGCTAGGGAACGGGGCACAGATACGCAGTATTTT.